Ten or more counts support the clone carrying this T cell receptor beta chain. Specified time point: patch test 1, 2 weeks after DPC sensitization. Treatment indicated: therapeutic diphenylcyclopropenone sensitization with weekly scalp DPC. The germline V and J ends were trimmed by 3 bases and 3 bases, with 15 bases remaining between them. Germline V gene lookup returns CDR1 SGHVS and CDR2 FNYEAQ. The length of the CDR3 is 15 residues. These data belong to a study of human T cells and chemical hapten exposure. One entry per CDR3 protein, called by TCRdb with MiXCR from the RACE reads. The sample lists some 400,000 distinct CDR3 sequences; roughly 4.8% were seen once.

This specimen consisted of whole blood, obtained in connection with sensitization to the hapten diphenylcyclopropenone (DPC). V and J are TRBV7-6 and TRBJ2-7, with D tentatively TRBD2 (5 bases). The receptor's source is a woman between 50 and 59 years old with alopecia areata. Some clones in this sample may be carry-over from other donors' samples. CDR3 sequence: CASSFERTGNYEQYF. CDR3 in DNA: TGTGCCAGCAGCTTTGAGAGGACGGGGAACTACGAGCAGTACTTC.